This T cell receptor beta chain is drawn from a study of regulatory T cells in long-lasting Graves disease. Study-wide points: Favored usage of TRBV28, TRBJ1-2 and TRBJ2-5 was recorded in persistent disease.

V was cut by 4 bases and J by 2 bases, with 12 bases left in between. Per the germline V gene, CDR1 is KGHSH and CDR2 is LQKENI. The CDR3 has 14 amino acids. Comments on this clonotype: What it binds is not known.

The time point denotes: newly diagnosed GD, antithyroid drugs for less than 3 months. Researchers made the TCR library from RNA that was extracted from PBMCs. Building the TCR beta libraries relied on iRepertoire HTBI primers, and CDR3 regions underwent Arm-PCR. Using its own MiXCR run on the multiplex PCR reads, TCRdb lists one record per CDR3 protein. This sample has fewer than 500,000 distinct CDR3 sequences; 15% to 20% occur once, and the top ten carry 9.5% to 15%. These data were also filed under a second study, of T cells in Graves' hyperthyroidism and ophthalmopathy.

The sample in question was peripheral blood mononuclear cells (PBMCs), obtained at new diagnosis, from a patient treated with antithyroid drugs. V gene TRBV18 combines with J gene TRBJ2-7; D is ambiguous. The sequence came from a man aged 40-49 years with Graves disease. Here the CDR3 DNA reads TGTGCCAGCTCACTGGCTAGAAGCACCTACGAGCAGTACTTC. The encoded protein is CASSLARSTYEQYF. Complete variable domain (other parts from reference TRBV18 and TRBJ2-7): NAGVMQNPRHLVRRRGQEARLRCSPMKGHSHVYWYRQLPEEGLKFMVYLQKENIIDESGMPKERFSAEFPKEGPSILRIQQVVRGDSAAYFCASSLARSTYEQYFGPGTRLTVT.